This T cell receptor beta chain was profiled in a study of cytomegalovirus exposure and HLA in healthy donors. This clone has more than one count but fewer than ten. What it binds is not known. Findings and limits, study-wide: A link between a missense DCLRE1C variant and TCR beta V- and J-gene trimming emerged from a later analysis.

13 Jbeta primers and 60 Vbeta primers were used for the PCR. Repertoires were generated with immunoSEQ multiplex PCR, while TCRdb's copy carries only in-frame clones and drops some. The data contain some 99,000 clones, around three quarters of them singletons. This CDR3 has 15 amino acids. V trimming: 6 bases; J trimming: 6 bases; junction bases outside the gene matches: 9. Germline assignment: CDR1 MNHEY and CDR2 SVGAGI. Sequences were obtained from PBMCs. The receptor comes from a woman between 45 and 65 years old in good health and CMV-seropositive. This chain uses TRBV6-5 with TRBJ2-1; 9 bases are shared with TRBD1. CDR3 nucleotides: TGTGCCAGCAGCGATGGGACAGGGAGTTTCAATGAGCAGTTCTTC. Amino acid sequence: CASSDGTGSFNEQFF.